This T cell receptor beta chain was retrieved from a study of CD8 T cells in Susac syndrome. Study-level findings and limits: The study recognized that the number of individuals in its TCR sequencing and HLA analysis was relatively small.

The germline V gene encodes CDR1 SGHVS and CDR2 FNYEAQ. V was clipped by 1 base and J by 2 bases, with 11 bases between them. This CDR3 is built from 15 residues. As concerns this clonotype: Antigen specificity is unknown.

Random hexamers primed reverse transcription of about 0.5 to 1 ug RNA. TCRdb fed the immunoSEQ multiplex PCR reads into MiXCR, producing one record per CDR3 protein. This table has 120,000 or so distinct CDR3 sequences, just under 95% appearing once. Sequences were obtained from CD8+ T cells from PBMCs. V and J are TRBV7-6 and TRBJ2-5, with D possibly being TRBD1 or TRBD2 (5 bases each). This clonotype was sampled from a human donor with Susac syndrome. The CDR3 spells CASSLDPGRQETQYF. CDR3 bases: TGTGCCAGCAGCTTAGATCCGGGACGTCAAGAGACCCAGTACTTC.